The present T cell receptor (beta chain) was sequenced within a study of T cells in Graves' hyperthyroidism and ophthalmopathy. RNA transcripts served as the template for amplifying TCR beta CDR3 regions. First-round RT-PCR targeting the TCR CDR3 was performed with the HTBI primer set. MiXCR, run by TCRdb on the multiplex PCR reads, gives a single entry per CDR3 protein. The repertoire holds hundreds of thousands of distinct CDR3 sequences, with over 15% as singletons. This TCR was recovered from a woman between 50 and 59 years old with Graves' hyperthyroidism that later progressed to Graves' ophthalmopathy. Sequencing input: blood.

CDR3 sequence: CASSPGGSITGELFF. The CDR3 DNA is TGTGCCAGCAGCCCAGGGGGCAGCATCACCGGGGAGCTGTTTTTT. The chain combines TRBV7-2 with TRBJ2-2; TRBD1 aligns across 8 bases. Germline lookup yields CDR1 SGHTA and CDR2 FQGNSA. This CDR3 has 15 residues. V lost 5 bases, J lost 4 bases, and 6 bases stayed unmatched. Full variable domain (remainder filled in from reference TRBV7-2 and TRBJ2-2): GAGVSQSPSNKVTEKGKDVELRCDPISGHTALYWYRQSLGQGLEFLIYFQGNSAPDKSGLPSDRFSAERTGGSVSTLTIQRTQQEDSAVYLCASSPGGSITGELFFGEGSRLTVL.